The 20 T cell receptor beta chains below come from one sample, sequenced in a study of blood T cell repertoires in COVID-19. Libraries were prepared by immunoSEQ multiplex PCR; TCRdb keeps only in-frame clonotypes and omits some of them. The data show about 230,000 clones, 65% to 85% seen once. Sequencing input: peripheral blood. These receptors originate from a man aged 35 to 55 with active or convalescent COVID-19.

The J gene is TRBJ2-7, the V gene TRBV5-4; 12 positions match TRBD2. CDR1 and CDR2 from the germline V gene are SGHNT and YYREEE (reference sequence). The CDR3 runs 16 residues. The V gene end was trimmed by 0 bases and the J gene end by 7 bases; junction bases not matched to a gene: 8. CDR3 sequence (DNA): TGTGCCAGCAGCTTGGGACGACTAGCGGGAGATGGTGAGCAGTACTTC. Translated: CASSLGRLAGDGEQYF.

The chain couples TRBV10-1 to TRBJ1-6; TRBD1 agrees at 7 bases. The ends lost 2 bases at V and 6 bases at J; junction bases unmatched: 13. Germline V CDR1 and CDR2: WNHNN, SYGVQD (reference sequence). The CDR3 contains 18 residues. Here the CDR3 DNA reads TGCGCCAGCAGTGAGGCAAATAAGGGGGCAGAAGTTAATTCACCCCTCCACTTT. Protein product: CASSEANKGAEVNSPLHF.

The chain couples TRBV5-6 to TRBJ1-5; 7 bases map to TRBD1. V shed 0 bases, J shed 4 bases, and the junction held 4 bases outside the gene matches. CDR1 is SGHDT and CDR2 is YYEEEE in the germline V gene. The CDR3 length is 15 residues. For the CDR3, the DNA is TGTGCCAGCAGCTTGGGACAGGGACCTAATCAGCCCCAGCATTTT. This gives the protein CASSLGQGPNQPQHF.

The table lists this clone with a count of one. This chain connects TRBV5-1 to TRBJ1-6; TRBD1 matches 12 bases. CDR3 size: 16 residues. Per the germline V gene, CDR1 is SGHRS and CDR2 is YFSETQ. V lost 3 bases, J lost 7 bases, and 5 bases stayed unmatched. In DNA, the CDR3 is TGCGCCAGCAGCTCCGGGACAGGGGGCCAGAATTCACCCCTCCACTTT. Translated, it gives CASSSGTGGQNSPLHF.

The rearrangement joins TRBV19 to TRBJ2-7; 10 bases match TRBD1. The CDR3 totals 15 residues. The V gene's germline CDR1 is LNHDA and CDR2 SQIVND (reference sequence). V lost 6 bases, J lost 3 bases, and 8 bases stayed unmatched. The CDR3 loop reads CASRDDRGPFYEQYF. The CDR3 region has the DNA TGTGCCAGTAGAGACGACAGGGGGCCCTTCTACGAGCAGTACTTC.

This clone was seen repeatedly, ten times or more. The V call is TRBV27, the J call TRBJ2-5, with TRBD2 matching 8 bases. CDR1 is MNHEY and CDR2 is SMNVEV in the germline V gene (reference sequence). V lost 4 bases, J lost 5 bases, and 3 bases stayed unmatched. CDR3 length: 13 residues. CDR3 in DNA: TGTGCCAGCAGTTCGGGGGGGATTGAGACCCAGTACTTC. Encoded protein: CASSSGGIETQYF.

V gene TRBV5-6 combines with J gene TRBJ1-3; D possibly corresponds to TRBD1 (5 bases). The CDR3 consists of 17 residues. Germline assignment: CDR1 SGHDT and CDR2 YYEEEE. V was shortened by 4 bases and J by 0 bases, with 17 bases between the two germline ends. The CDR3 loop is CASSPLSRVGSGNTIYF. The CDR3 bases are TGTGCCAGCAGCCCTTTATCCAGGGTAGGCTCTGGAAACACCATATATTTT.

This clone was recorded a few times. The chain uses TRBV30 and TRBJ2-5; D is possibly TRBD2 (5 bases). Germline-derived CDR1 and CDR2 are GTSNPN and SVGIG (reference sequence). CDR3 length: 14 residues. Trimming removed 2 bases at V and 5 bases at J, with 15 bases between. For the CDR3, the DNA is TGTGCCTGGAGTCGGTCGAGTAGCGTGGAGACCCAGTACTTC. Translating gives CAWSRSSSVETQYF.

V gene TRBV19 combines with J gene TRBJ2-3; TRBD2 is a possible D gene (5 bases). The germline CDR1 and CDR2 sequences are LNHDA and SQIVND (reference sequence). The CDR3 is 15 residues long. Deletions cut 4 bases from V and 4 bases from J, with 15 bases between. The CDR3 here is CASSTLGLESDTQYF. The CDR3 DNA follows: TGTGCCAGTAGTACCCTCGGACTCGAGTCAGATACGCAGTATTTT.

V gene TRBV11-2 combines with J gene TRBJ2-7, with 9 bases matching TRBD1. The V gene end was trimmed by 5 bases and the J gene end by 3 bases; junction bases not matched to a gene: 5. The CDR3 contains 14 residues. Germline V gives CDR1 SGHAT, CDR2 FQNNGV. CDR3 sequence: CASSRWGQGYEQYF. The CDR3 DNA follows: TGTGCCAGCAGCCGGTGGGGACAGGGCTACGAGCAGTACTTC.

This clone was recorded once. This chain connects TRBV7-8 to TRBJ1-2; TRBD1 aligns across 9 bases. CDR3 length: 16 residues. Germline trimming cut 1 base from V and 4 bases from J; bases unmatched to any gene: 7. Germline loops: CDR1 SGHVS, CDR2 FQNEAQ. DNA of the CDR3: TGTGCCAGCAGCTTAGTGGCGGGACAGGGAATCTATGGCTACACCTTC. Translation: CASSLVAGQGIYGYTF.

The chain uses TRBV28 and TRBJ1-5; a weak D match, TRBD1 (5 bases). The V gene lost 6 bases and the J gene lost 0 bases, with 18 bases spanning the gap. CDR3 length equals 17 residues. Germline V CDR1 and CDR2: MDHEN, SYDVKM. The CDR3 region has the DNA TGTGCCAGCAGGGGGCTTGAAGGAGCATATAGCAATCAGCCCCAGCATTTT. Amino acid sequence: CASRGLEGAYSNQPQHF.

This chain uses TRBV29-1 with TRBJ1-1; a weak D match, TRBD1 (5 bases). The CDR3 extends over 12 amino acids. Trimming cost V 7 bases and J 7 bases, with 16 bases left between them. Per the germline V gene, CDR1 is SQVTM and CDR2 is ANQGSEA. CDR3 region: CSALGGVSEAFF. CDR3 nucleotide sequence: TGCAGCGCCCTCGGGGGGGTTAGTGAAGCTTTCTTT.

This chain connects TRBV18 to TRBJ1-5; 7 bases map to TRBD1. Germline V gene lookup returns CDR1 KGHSH and CDR2 LQKENI. There are 14 residues in the CDR3. The ends lost 4 bases at V and 5 bases at J; junction bases unmatched: 5. CDR3 DNA: TGTGCCAGCTCACTTTCAGGGGGAGATCAGCCCCAGCATTTT. Amino acids: CASSLSGGDQPQHF.

This clone has only one observation. The genes are TRBV18 and TRBJ2-1, with TRBD2 matching over 9 bases. The CDR3 length is 16 residues. The germline gives CDR1 KGHSH, CDR2 LQKENI. The V segment lost 0 bases and the J segment 6 bases; nucleotides outside the gene matches: 6. In DNA form, the CDR3 reads TGTGCCAGCTCACCACCGAGCGGGGGGCTCGGCAATGAGCAGTTCTTC. Amino acids: CASSPPSGGLGNEQFF.

The chain carries TRBV5-1 and TRBJ2-5, with 9 bases that match TRBD2. Unmatched junction bases numbered 6, after V lost 3 bases and J lost 3 bases. Germline assignment: CDR1 SGHRS and CDR2 YFSETQ. This CDR3 spans 15 amino acids. The CDR3 DNA follows: TGCGCCAGCAGCTATAGCGGGAGTACAGAAGAGACCCAGTACTTC. This sequence encodes CASSYSGSTEETQYF.

The rearrangement joins TRBV19 to TRBJ2-7, with D tentatively TRBD2 (7 bases). The CDR3 is 15 amino acids. Germline values: CDR1 LNHDA, CDR2 SQIVND (reference sequence). Trimming took off 3 bases at V and 3 bases at J, with 15 bases between the two ends. CDR3 coding DNA: TGTGCCAGTAGTATCTTTAGGGGAGGGGGCTACGAGCAGTACTTC. This translates into CASSIFRGGGYEQYF.

CDR3: CASSTRQAYETQYF. The DNA of the CDR3 is TGTGCCAGCAGTACCCGACAGGCGTACGAGACCCAGTACTTC. This chain joins TRBV6-5 and TRBJ2-5, with a tentative D call TRBD1 (6 bases). CDR1 MNHEY and CDR2 SVGAGI come from the germline V gene. There are 14 residues in the CDR3. Trimming left V 5 bases short and J 5 bases short, with 15 bases between.

This clone was picked up a small number of times. The chain has TRBV19 and TRBJ1-2; D is uncertain. V lost 6 bases and J lost 0, with 8 bases in between. Germline-derived CDR1 and CDR2 are LNHDA and SQIVND (reference sequence). There are 13 residues in the CDR3. The CDR3 nucleotides read TGTGCCAGTAGGAAAGCTACTAACTATGGCTACACCTTC. This encodes CASRKATNYGYTF.

This rearrangement joins TRBV28 to TRBJ1-2; 7 positions match TRBD1. V shed 1 base and J 8 bases; nucleotides not matched to a gene: 7. The CDR3 length is 14 residues. Per the germline V gene, CDR1 is MDHEN and CDR2 is SYDVKM. The DNA for the CDR3 is TGTGCCAGCAGTTTATACGAGAGGGGGCGGGGCTACACCTTC. Its protein product is CASSLYERGRGYTF.